This T cell receptor (beta chain) was sequenced for a study of T cells in Graves' hyperthyroidism and ophthalmopathy. This clonotype was seen at least ten times. The source material, RNA transcripts, was used to amplify TCR beta CDR3 regions. HTBI primers drove first-round RT-PCR of the TCR CDR3. TCRdb reprocessed the multiplex PCR reads via MiXCR and lists one record per CDR3 protein. The sample consists of a few hundred thousand distinct CDR3 sequences, roughly 20% of them appearing once. The CDR3 has 15 amino acids. Germline V gene data show CDR1 as SGHVS and CDR2 as FQNEAQ. V was cut by 1 base and J by 0 bases, with 7 bases left in between.

The TCR sequence derives from a man in his late teens or twenties with Graves' hyperthyroidism. The chain joins TRBV7-8 to TRBJ1-3; unclear D gene. The material sequenced was blood. The CDR3 region is CASSLGPDSGNTIYF. The CDR3 nucleotides are TGTGCCAGCAGCTTAGGACCGGACTCTGGAAACACCATATATTTT.